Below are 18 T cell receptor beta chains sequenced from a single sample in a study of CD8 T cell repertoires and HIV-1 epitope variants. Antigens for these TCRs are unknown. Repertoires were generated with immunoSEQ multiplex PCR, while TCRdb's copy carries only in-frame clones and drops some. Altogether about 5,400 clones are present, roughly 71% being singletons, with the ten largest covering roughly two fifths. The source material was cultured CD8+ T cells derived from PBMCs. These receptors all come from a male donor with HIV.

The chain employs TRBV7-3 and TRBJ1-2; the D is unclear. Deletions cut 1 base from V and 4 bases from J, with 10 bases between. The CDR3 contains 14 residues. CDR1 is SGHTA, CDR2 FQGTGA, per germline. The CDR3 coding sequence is TGTGCCAGCAGCTTAAGCGAAAACAGCTATGGCTACACCTTC. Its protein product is CASSLSENSYGYTF.

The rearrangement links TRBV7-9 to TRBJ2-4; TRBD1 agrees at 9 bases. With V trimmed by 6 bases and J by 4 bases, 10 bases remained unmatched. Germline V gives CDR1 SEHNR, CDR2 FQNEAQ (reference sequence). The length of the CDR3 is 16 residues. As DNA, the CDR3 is TGTGCCAGCAGTTTCACTGGGGACAGGGATAAAAACATTCAGTACTTC. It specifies CASSFTGDRDKNIQYF.

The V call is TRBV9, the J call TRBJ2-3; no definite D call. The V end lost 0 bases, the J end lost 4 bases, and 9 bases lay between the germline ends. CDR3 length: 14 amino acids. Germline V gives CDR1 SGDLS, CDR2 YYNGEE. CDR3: CASSVETSSDTQYF. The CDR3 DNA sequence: TGTGCCAGCAGCGTAGAAACCAGTTCAGATACGCAGTATTTT.

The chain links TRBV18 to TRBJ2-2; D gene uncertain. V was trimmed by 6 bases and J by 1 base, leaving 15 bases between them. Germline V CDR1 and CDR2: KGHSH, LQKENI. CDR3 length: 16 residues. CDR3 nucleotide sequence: TGTGCCAGCTCGCCAAGAAGGCTGGAGAACACCGGGGAGCTGTTTTTT. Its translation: CASSPRRLENTGELFF.

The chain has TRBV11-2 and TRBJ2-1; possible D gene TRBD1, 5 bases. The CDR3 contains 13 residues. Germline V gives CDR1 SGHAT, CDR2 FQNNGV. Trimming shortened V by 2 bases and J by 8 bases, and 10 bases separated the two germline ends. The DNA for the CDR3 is TGTGCCAGCAGCTTAACAGGCTCGGATGAGCAGTTCTTC. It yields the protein CASSLTGSDEQFF.

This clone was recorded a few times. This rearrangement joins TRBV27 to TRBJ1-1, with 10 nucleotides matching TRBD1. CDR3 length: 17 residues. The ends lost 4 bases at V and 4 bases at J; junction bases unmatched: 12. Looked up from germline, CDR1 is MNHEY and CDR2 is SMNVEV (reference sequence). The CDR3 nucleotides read TGTGCCAGCAGTTCCCCCGGGACAGGGGTGATTTCCACTGAAGCTTTCTTT. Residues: CASSSPGTGVISTEAFF.

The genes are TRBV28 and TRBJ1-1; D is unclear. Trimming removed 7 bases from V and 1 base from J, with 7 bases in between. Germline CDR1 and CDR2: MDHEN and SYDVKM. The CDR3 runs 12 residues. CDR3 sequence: CASTLGNTEAFF. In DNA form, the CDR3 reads TGTGCCAGCACATTGGGGAACACTGAAGCTTTCTTT.

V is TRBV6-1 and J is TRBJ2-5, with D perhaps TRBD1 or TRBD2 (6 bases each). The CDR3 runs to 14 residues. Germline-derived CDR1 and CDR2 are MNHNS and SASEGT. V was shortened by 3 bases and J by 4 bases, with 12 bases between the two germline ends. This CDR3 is CASSDWGARETQYF. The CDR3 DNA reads TGTGCCAGCAGTGATTGGGGGGCCCGAGAGACCCAGTACTTC.

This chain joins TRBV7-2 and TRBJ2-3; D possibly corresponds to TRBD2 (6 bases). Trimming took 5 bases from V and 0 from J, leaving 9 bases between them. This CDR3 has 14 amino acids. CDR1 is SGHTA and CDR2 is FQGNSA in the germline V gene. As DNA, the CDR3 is TGTGCCAGCAGCACGGGACTGAGCACAGATACGCAGTATTTT. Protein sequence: CASSTGLSTDTQYF. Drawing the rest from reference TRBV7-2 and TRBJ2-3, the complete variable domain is GAGVSQSPSNKVTEKGKDVELRCDPISGHTALYWYRQSLGQGLEFLIYFQGNSAPDKSGLPSDRFSAERTGGSVSTLTIQRTQQEDSAVYLCASSTGLSTDTQYFGPGTRLTVL.

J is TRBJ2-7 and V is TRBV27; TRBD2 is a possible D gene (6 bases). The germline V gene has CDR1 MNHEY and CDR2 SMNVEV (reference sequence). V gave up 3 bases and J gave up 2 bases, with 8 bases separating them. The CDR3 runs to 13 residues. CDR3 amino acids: CASSLRGAYEQYF. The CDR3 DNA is TGTGCCAGCAGTTTGCGGGGAGCCTACGAGCAGTACTTC.

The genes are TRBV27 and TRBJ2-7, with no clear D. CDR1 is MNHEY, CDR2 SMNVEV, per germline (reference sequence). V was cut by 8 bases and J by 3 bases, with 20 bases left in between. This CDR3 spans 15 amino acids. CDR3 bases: TGTGCCAGCCTCGAAGGACCAGGACCACTCTACGAGCAGTACTTC. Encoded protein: CASLEGPGPLYEQYF.

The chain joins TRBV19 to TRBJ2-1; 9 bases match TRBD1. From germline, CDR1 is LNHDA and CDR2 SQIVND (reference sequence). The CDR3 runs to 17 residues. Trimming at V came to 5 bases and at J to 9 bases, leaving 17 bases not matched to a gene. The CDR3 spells CASSPITGTGTGGEQFF. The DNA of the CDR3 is TGTGCCAGTAGTCCCATTACCGGGACAGGGACAGGAGGTGAGCAGTTCTTC.

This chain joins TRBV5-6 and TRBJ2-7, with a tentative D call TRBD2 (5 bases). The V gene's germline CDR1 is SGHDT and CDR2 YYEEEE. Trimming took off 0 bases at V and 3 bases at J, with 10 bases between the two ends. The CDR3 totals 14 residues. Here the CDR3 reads CASSLGTAGYEQYF. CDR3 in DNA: TGTGCCAGCAGCTTGGGTACGGCGGGCTACGAGCAGTACTTC.

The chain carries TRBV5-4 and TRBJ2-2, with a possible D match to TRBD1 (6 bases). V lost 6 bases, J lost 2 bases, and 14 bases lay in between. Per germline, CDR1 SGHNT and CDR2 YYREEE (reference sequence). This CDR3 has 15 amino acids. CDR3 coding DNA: TGTGCCAGCAATACCGGGACATCCAACACCGGGGAGCTGTTTTTT. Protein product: CASNTGTSNTGELFF.

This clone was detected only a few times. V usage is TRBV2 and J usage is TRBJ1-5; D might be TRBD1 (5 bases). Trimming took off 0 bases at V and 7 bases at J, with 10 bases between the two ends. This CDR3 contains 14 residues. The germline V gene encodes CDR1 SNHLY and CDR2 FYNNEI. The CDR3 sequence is CASSEAGGWQPQHF. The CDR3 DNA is TGTGCCAGCAGTGAAGCGGGGGGATGGCAGCCCCAGCATTTT.

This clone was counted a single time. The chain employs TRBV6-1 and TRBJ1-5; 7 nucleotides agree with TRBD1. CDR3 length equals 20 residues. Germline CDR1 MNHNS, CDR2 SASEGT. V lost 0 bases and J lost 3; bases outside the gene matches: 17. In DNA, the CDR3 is TGTGCCAGCAGTGAAGCGCTTCGGTGGCGGGGGGGACAGATCAATCAGCCCCAGCATTTT. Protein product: CASSEALRWRGGQINQPQHF.

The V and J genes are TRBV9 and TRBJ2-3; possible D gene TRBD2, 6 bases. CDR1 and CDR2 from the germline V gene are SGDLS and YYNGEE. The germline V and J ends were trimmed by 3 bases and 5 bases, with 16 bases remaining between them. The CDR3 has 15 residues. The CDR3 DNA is TGTGCCAGCAGCGGGGGGACTTTCTCGGGAGATACGCAGTATTTT. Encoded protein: CASSGGTFSGDTQYF.

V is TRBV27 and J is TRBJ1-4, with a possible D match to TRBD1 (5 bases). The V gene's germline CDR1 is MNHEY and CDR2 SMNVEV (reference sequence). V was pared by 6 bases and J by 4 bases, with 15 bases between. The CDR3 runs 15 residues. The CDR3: CASSRTGTHNEKLFF. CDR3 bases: TGTGCCAGCAGCCGTACCGGGACCCATAATGAAAAACTGTTTTTT.